Following are 10 T cell receptor beta chains from one sample sequenced in a study of blood T cell repertoires in COVID-19. Profiled with immunoSEQ multiplex PCR; TCRdb holds only in-frame clones, not every one. The sample carries 200,000 to 250,000 clones, around 87% recorded once. The sequenced material came from PBMCs or T cells enriched from blood (not recorded which). The receptors shown here come from a man aged 25-45 years who had been exposed to COVID-19.

CDR3 DNA sequence: TGTGCCAGTAGTAAAGTCGACAGGGTAGATGAAAAACTGTTTTTT. It translates to CASSKVDRVDEKLFF. The chain has TRBV19 and TRBJ1-4; 7 bases are shared with TRBD1. This CDR3 has 15 amino acids. Trimming cost V 4 bases and J 6 bases; bases outside gene matches: 8. CDR1 and CDR2 (germline): LNHDA, SQIVND (reference sequence).

V usage is TRBV10-3 and J usage is TRBJ1-4; possible D gene TRBD1, 5 bases. The V gene's germline CDR1 is ENHRY and CDR2 SYGVKD. This CDR3 contains 15 residues. V lost 0 bases, J lost 4 bases, and 9 bases lay in between. The CDR3 nucleotides read TGTGCCATCAGTGAGTCGGCAGGGATTAATGAAAAACTGTTTTTT. Translated, it gives CAISESAGINEKLFF.

V usage is TRBV3-1 (or the pseudogene TRBV3-2) and J usage is TRBJ1-6; D is ambiguous. The germline V gene encodes CDR1 LGHDT and CDR2 YNNKEL (reference sequence). This CDR3 has 14 residues. V shed 1 base and J shed 10 bases, with 11 bases lying between them. For the CDR3, the DNA is TGTGCCAGCAGCCAAGGCAGAGGGCAATCACCCCTCCACTTT. It encodes CASSQGRGQSPLHF.

The chain uses TRBV6-2 or TRBV6-3 and TRBJ2-5, with TRBD1 matching over 9 bases. Germline V gene data show CDR1 as MNHEY and CDR2 as SVGEGT. The CDR3 extends over 15 amino acids. With 5 bases clipped from V and 5 bases from J, the junction kept 9 bases outside the gene matches. This CDR3 reads CASSQGQGVVETQYF. CDR3 DNA: TGTGCCAGCAGTCAGGGACAGGGTGTGGTGGAGACCCAGTACTTC.

V usage is TRBV2 and J usage is TRBJ1-1; D is uncertain. V shed 8 bases and J shed 1 base, with 17 bases lying between them. The CDR3 runs 15 residues. Germline loops: CDR1 SNHLY, CDR2 FYNNEI. The CDR3 coding sequence is TGTGCCAGCTCCGCGATTAGCCAGAGGAACACTGAAGCTTTCTTT. It encodes CASSAISQRNTEAFF.

V is TRBV5-5 and J is TRBJ2-2, with D hard to call. The germline V gene has CDR1 SGHKS and CDR2 YYEKEE (reference sequence). CDR3 length equals 13 residues. V lost 1 base and J lost 4, with 5 bases in between. The CDR3 here is CASSLPSTGELFF. Written as DNA, the CDR3 is TGTGCCAGCAGCTTGCCGAGCACCGGGGAGCTGTTTTTT.

The rearrangement uses TRBV5-1 and TRBJ2-7; 8 bases line up with TRBD1. The ends lost 3 bases at V and 1 base at J; junction bases unmatched: 3. The CDR3 runs 14 residues. Per the germline V gene, CDR1 is SGHRS and CDR2 is YFSETQ. The CDR3 sequence: CASSSRQGSYEQYF. Written as DNA, the CDR3 is TGCGCCAGCAGCTCCCGACAGGGGTCCTACGAGCAGTACTTC.

The CDR3 coding sequence is TGTGCCAGCAGCTGGCTGACGGCAGGGGGGTTCTTC. Its translation is CASSWLTAGGFF. This chain uses TRBV5-8 with TRBJ2-1; 7 nucleotides agree with TRBD1. The CDR3 is made up of 12 amino acids. V lost 3 bases and J lost 15; bases outside the gene matches: 9. Germline values: CDR1 SGHTS, CDR2 YDEGEE.

The genes are TRBV11-2 and TRBJ2-3, with 7 bases identical to TRBD2. Germline CDR1 SGHAT, CDR2 FQNNGV. V trimming: 1 base; J trimming: 5 bases; junction bases outside the gene matches: 15. The CDR3 runs 18 residues. CDR3 DNA: TGTGCCAGCAGCTTAGGGTTCCCAGGGAGGGTTCTAGAAGATACGCAGTATTTT. It specifies CASSLGFPGRVLEDTQYF.

The chain couples TRBV7-9 to TRBJ1-2, with 10 bases identical to TRBD1. V trimming: 5 bases; J trimming: 5 bases; junction bases outside the gene matches: 8. Germline V CDR1 and CDR2: SEHNR, FQNEAQ (reference sequence). The length of the CDR3 is 15 residues. The CDR3 reads CASSSRQGAIYGYTF. As DNA, the CDR3 is TGTGCCAGCAGCAGCCGACAGGGGGCTATATATGGCTACACCTTC.